This entry lists 26 T cell receptor beta chains sequenced from one sample in a study of cytomegalovirus exposure and HLA in healthy donors. 60 Vbeta and 13 Jbeta primers were used in PCR. Here immunoSEQ multiplex PCR was the method, and the copy in TCRdb shows in-frame clones only, minus some. The table lists approximately 250,000 clones, about 88% of them singletons. Sequenced material: PBMCs. Receptors originate from a girl aged 2-10 years in good health and CMV-seronegative.

For the CDR3, the DNA is TGTGCCAGCAGCTTAGGAGCTAGCGGGGGGTCTAGCTCCTACAATGAGCAGTTCTTC. Encoded protein: CASSLGASGGSSSYNEQFF. This chain connects TRBV11-3 to TRBJ2-1; the match to TRBD2 covers 11 bases. V dropped 1 base and J dropped 0; count of bases not matched to a gene: 8. Germline CDR1 SGHNT, CDR2 YENEEA. The CDR3 is 19 residues long.

Note on this clone: At one of its ends the junction is not consistent with the germline gene, which may arise from a read error. Other DNA sequences of this sample code for an identical CDR3. The chain is built from TRBV4-1 and TRBJ1-2, with D possibly matching TRBD1 (6 bases). CDR3 length equals 14 residues. CDR1 MGHRA and CDR2 YSYEKL come from the germline V gene. The CDR3 nucleotides read TGCGCCAGTAGCCAGAATGAGGACAGCTATGGCTACACCTTC. This gives the protein CASSQNEDSYGYTF.

The chain uses TRBV4-1 and TRBJ2-7; maybe TRBD2 (6 bases). Per the germline V gene, CDR1 is MGHRA and CDR2 is YSYEKL. The CDR3 is made up of 15 amino acids. V was shortened by 1 base and J by 1 base, with 11 bases between the two germline ends. The CDR3 nucleotides read TGCGCCAGCAGCCAAGCCCCTAGCGTGTCCTACGAGCAGTACTTC. Its protein is CASSQAPSVSYEQYF.

V gene TRBV4-1 combines with J gene TRBJ2-1, with 14 bases lining up with TRBD2. V shed 0 bases and J 0 bases; nucleotides not matched to a gene: 4. The CDR3 runs to 19 residues. Per germline, CDR1 MGHRA and CDR2 YSYEKL. The DNA for the CDR3 is TGCGCCAGCAGCCAAGATTGGGGGACTAGCGGGAGCTCCTACAATGAGCAGTTCTTC. The encoded protein is CASSQDWGTSGSSYNEQFF.

The gene calls are TRBV30 and TRBJ2-2, with TRBD2 matching 7 bases. Germline CDR1 GTSNPN, CDR2 SVGIG (reference sequence). The CDR3 consists of 12 residues. The junction had 3 bases not matched to a gene; V was cut back by 5 bases and J by 6 bases. The CDR3 protein is CAWAAGAGELFF. The CDR3 nucleotides are TGTGCCTGGGCCGCGGGGGCCGGGGAGCTGTTTTTT. Using reference TRBV30 and TRBJ2-2 for the parts outside the CDR3, the full variable domain is SQTIHQWPATLVQPVGSPLSLECTVEGTSNPNLYWYRQAAGRGLQLLFYSVGIGQISSEVPQNLSASRPQDRQFILSSKKLLLSDSGFYLCAWAAGAGELFFGEGSRLTVL.

About this clone itself: The junction does not match germline at one end; this may be a read error. This chain connects TRBV7-9 to TRBJ2-7, with 7 nucleotides matching TRBD2. The CDR3 sequence is 17 residues long. CDR1 and CDR2 from the germline V gene are SEHNR and FQNEAQ (reference sequence). The CDR3: CSSSLAGGPGLIYEQYF. CDR3 sequence (DNA): TGTTCCAGCAGCTTAGCGGGCGGACCGGGACTGATATACGAGCAGTACTTC.

This chain uses TRBV5-1 with TRBJ1-6; 10 bases are shared with TRBD1. Germline V gives CDR1 SGHRS, CDR2 YFSETQ. The CDR3 consists of 15 residues. After removal of 0 bases from V and 7 bases from J, the junction contained 1 base not matched to a gene. The CDR3 reads CASSLGGQGNSPLHF. The DNA of the CDR3 is TGCGCCAGCAGCTTGGGGGGACAGGGGAATTCACCCCTCCACTTT.

The chain links TRBV11-2 to TRBJ2-7; 7 bases match TRBD2. Germline values: CDR1 SGHAT, CDR2 FQNNGV. V shed 4 bases and J 0 bases; nucleotides not matched to a gene: 12. The CDR3 totals 17 residues. CDR3 region: CASSSRLSGVSSYEQYF. In DNA form, the CDR3 reads TGTGCCAGCAGCTCGAGACTAAGCGGGGTTAGCTCCTACGAGCAGTACTTC.

V is TRBV16 and J is TRBJ2-1; TRBD2 agrees at 7 bases. Germline V gives CDR1 KGHSY, CDR2 FQNENV. The CDR3 runs to 14 residues. The junction had 3 bases not matched to a gene; V was cut back by 0 bases and J by 7 bases. CDR3 loop: CASSQSASGNEQFF. DNA of the CDR3: TGTGCCAGCAGCCAATCCGCTAGCGGTAATGAGCAGTTCTTC. Drawing the rest from reference TRBV16 and TRBJ2-1, the complete variable domain is GEEVAQTPKHLVRGEGQKAKLYCAPIKGHSYVFWYQQVLKNEFKFLISFQNENVFDETGMPKERFSAKCLPNSPCSLEIQATKLEDSAVYFCASSQSASGNEQFFGPGTRLTVL.

The genes are TRBV30 and TRBJ2-5, with D possibly being TRBD2 (6 bases). Per germline, CDR1 GTSNPN and CDR2 SVGIG (reference sequence). V gave up 0 bases and J gave up 11 bases, with 19 bases separating them. This CDR3 is built from 14 residues. Here the CDR3 reads CAWSVMWLGREQYF. In nucleotides, the CDR3 is TGTGCCTGGAGTGTAATGTGGCTAGGTCGGGAGCAGTACTTC.

The chain uses TRBV2 and TRBJ1-2; no clear D. Germline loops: CDR1 SNHLY, CDR2 FYNNEI. The ends were cut back, 3 bases at V and 8 bases at J, with 10 bases in the middle. The CDR3 consists of 12 residues. CDR3 loop: CASSDRIRGYTF. Here the CDR3 DNA reads TGTGCCAGCAGTGACAGGATTAGGGGCTACACCTTC.

The genes are TRBV18 and TRBJ1-1; 8 nucleotides match TRBD1. This CDR3 contains 13 residues. V dropped 6 bases and J dropped 3; count of bases not matched to a gene: 3. Per germline, CDR1 KGHSH and CDR2 LQKENI. This chain's CDR3 is CASSQTGDTEAFF. Written as DNA, the CDR3 is TGTGCCAGCTCGCAGACAGGGGACACTGAAGCTTTCTTT.

The J gene is TRBJ1-1, the V gene TRBV2; D not certain. Per germline, CDR1 SNHLY and CDR2 FYNNEI. The CDR3 sequence is 11 residues long. Trimming cost V 8 bases and J 4 bases, with 8 bases left between them. The CDR3, as DNA: TGTGCCAGCGAGGTGGGCACTGAAGCTTTCTTT. Protein: CASEVGTEAFF.

The rearrangement links TRBV18 to TRBJ1-1, with 9 bases fitting TRBD1. The V gene's germline CDR1 is KGHSH and CDR2 LQKENI. V was clipped by 5 bases and J by 1 base; unmatched bases: 2. The CDR3 sequence is 14 residues long. The CDR3 DNA sequence: TGTGCCAGCTCAACACAGGGGGCGAACACTGAAGCTTTCTTT. This gives the protein CASSTQGANTEAFF.

The rearrangement joins TRBV5-6 to TRBJ1-5; 8 nucleotides match TRBD1. The V and J ends lost 4 bases and 3 bases, in that order; junction bases with no gene match: 6. The CDR3 length is 15 residues. Germline-derived CDR1 and CDR2 are SGHDT and YYEEEE. The CDR3 sequence: CASSARDRPNQPQHF. The CDR3, as DNA: TGTGCCAGCAGCGCGCGGGACAGGCCCAATCAGCCCCAGCATTTT.

V usage is TRBV6-5 and J usage is TRBJ2-3; D perhaps matches TRBD2 (6 bases). V lost 6 bases and J 1 base, leaving 11 bases between the germline ends. CDR1 is MNHEY and CDR2 is SVGAGI in the germline V gene. The CDR3 runs to 14 residues. CDR3: CASSYGSGTDTQYF. For the CDR3, the DNA is TGTGCCAGCAGCTACGGGAGCGGCACAGATACGCAGTATTTT.

This chain connects TRBV4-1 to TRBJ2-5; 7 bases match TRBD1. The ends lost 2 bases at V and 2 bases at J; junction bases unmatched: 8. The germline CDR1 and CDR2 sequences are MGHRA and YSYEKL. The CDR3 is 16 amino acids. Here the CDR3 DNA reads TGCGCCAGCAGCCAAAGCGCGAAGGGGGCACAAGAGACCCAGTACTTC. Protein: CASSQSAKGAQETQYF.

The V and J genes are TRBV14 and TRBJ1-1, with D perhaps matching TRBD1 (6 bases). This CDR3 has 12 amino acids. Germline V lookup: CDR1 SGHDN, CDR2 FVKESK. V gave up 1 base and J gave up 11 bases, with 11 bases separating them. The CDR3 DNA is TGTGCCAGCAGCCAAGGTCGCCAGGGGGCTTTCTTT. Translating gives CASSQGRQGAFF.

This chain connects TRBV11-3 to TRBJ2-3, with 12 bases that match TRBD2. The CDR3 covers 14 residues. The germline gives CDR1 SGHNT, CDR2 YENEEA. V lost 4 bases and J lost 5; bases outside the gene matches: 1. This CDR3 reads CASSSTSGRDTQYF. The CDR3 DNA follows: TGTGCCAGCAGCTCGACTAGCGGGAGAGATACGCAGTATTTT. The full variable domain, completed using reference TRBV11-3 and TRBJ2-3, is EAGVVQSPRYKIIEKKQPVAFWCNPISGHNTLYWYLQNLGQGPELLIRYENEEAVDDSQLPKDRFSAERLKGVDSTLKIQPAELGDSAVYLCASSSTSGRDTQYFGPGTRLTVL.

This sequence joins TRBV6-1 and TRBJ1-6; D not certain. The CDR3 extends over 12 amino acids. Germline V gene data show CDR1 as MNHNS and CDR2 as SASEGT. The ends were cut back, 6 bases at V and 7 bases at J, with 7 bases in the middle. This chain's CDR3 is CASSYGNSPLHF. In DNA, the CDR3 is TGTGCCAGCAGCTACGGGAATTCACCCCTCCACTTT.

The chain employs TRBV7-6 and TRBJ2-7, with 10 bases that match TRBD2. The CDR3 spans 18 residues. V shed 5 bases, J shed 3 bases, and the junction held 16 bases outside the gene matches. Germline V gives CDR1 SGHVS, CDR2 FNYEAQ. As DNA, the CDR3 is TGTGCCAGCAGCCCACGAGGAGCGGGAGGGCCGGGAATCTACGAGCAGTACTTC. It is translated as CASSPRGAGGPGIYEQYF.

The V gene is TRBV27, the J gene TRBJ2-5; TRBD2 agrees at 8 bases. The J call may be faulty, since TRBJ2-7 better matches the DNA end. The CDR3 extends over 17 amino acids. Germline V gene lookup returns CDR1 MNHEY and CDR2 SMNVEV (reference sequence). The CDR3 coding sequence is TGTGCCAGCAGTTCCCCCTCCCTAGCGGGTATTACCTACGAGCAGTACTTC. Its protein is CASSSPSLAGITYEQYF.

This CDR3 is CASKVAGGSTDTQYF. The CDR3 nucleotides are TGCGCCAGCAAAGTAGCGGGGGGCAGCACAGATACGCAGTATTTT. This rearrangement joins TRBV10-2 to TRBJ2-3; TRBD2 matches 10 bases. Germline CDR1 and CDR2: WSHSY and SAAADI. CDR3 length equals 15 residues. V shed 7 bases, J shed 0 bases, and the junction held 4 bases outside the gene matches.

This clone was observed a handful of times. The V gene is TRBV21-1, the J gene TRBJ2-7; the D segment call TRBD1 is taken from the table without a DNA check. TRBV21-1 is described as a pseudogene. CDR3 length equals 14 residues. CDR3 sequence (DNA): TGTGCCAGCAGCACTTACAGAGACCCCTACGAGCAGTACTTC. It specifies CASSTYRDPYEQYF.

The chain recombines TRBV30 with TRBJ1-5; tentative D call: TRBD1 (5 bases). Germline CDR1 is GTSNPN and CDR2 is SVGIG (reference sequence). Between the trimmed V and J ends, which lost 0 bases and 6 bases, there was a span of 18 bases. This CDR3 is 16 amino acids long. The CDR3 region is CAWSVRGRTGGQPQHF. The CDR3 DNA sequence: TGTGCCTGGAGTGTACGTGGCAGGACGGGGGGTCAGCCCCAGCATTTT. Complete variable domain (other parts from reference TRBV30 and TRBJ1-5): SQTIHQWPATLVQPVGSPLSLECTVEGTSNPNLYWYRQAAGRGLQLLFYSVGIGQISSEVPQNLSASRPQDRQFILSSKKLLLSDSGFYLCAWSVRGRTGGQPQHFGDGTRLSIL.

This rearrangement joins TRBV6-5 to TRBJ1-5, with a tentative D call TRBD1 (5 bases). CDR1 MNHEY and CDR2 SVGAGI come from the germline V gene. V was pared by 0 bases and J by 0 bases, with 6 bases between. The CDR3 spans 15 residues. The CDR3 loop is CASSYSGLSNQPQHF. For the CDR3, the DNA is TGTGCCAGCAGTTACTCGGGACTTAGCAATCAGCCCCAGCATTTT.